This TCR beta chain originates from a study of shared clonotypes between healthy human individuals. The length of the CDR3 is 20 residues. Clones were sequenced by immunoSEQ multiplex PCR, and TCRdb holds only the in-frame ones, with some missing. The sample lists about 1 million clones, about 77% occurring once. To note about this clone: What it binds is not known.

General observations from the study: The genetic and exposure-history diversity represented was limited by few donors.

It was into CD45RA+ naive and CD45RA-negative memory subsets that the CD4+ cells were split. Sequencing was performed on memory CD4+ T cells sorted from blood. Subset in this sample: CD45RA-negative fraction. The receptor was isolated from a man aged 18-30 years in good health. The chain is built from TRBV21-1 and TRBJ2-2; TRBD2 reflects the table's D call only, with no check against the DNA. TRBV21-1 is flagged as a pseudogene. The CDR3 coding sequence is TGTGCCAGCAGCAAAGTATGGGACCTAGCGGGGGGGCCTGACACCGGGGAGCTGTTTTTT. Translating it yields CASSKVWDLAGGPDTGELFF.